This entry lists 3 T cell receptor beta chains sequenced from one sample in a study of shared clonotypes between healthy human individuals. Sequenced by immunoSEQ multiplex PCR; TCRdb stores in-frame clones only, minus some. Of about 2.1 million clones in the sample, 93% are singletons; the top ten hold more than 1.5%. Naive CD8 cells lacked CD45RO, underwent positive selection for CCR7 and left out terminally differentiated effector memory CD45RA+ cells. Sequencing used naive CD8+ T cells from PBMCs. The source of these receptors is a man aged 18 to 29 in good health. Some clones in this sample may be carry-over from other donors' samples.

The rearrangement joins TRBV7-9 to TRBJ2-6; D gene uncertain. Deletions cut 6 bases from V and 3 bases from J, with 6 bases between. CDR1 is SEHNR and CDR2 is FQNEAQ in the germline V gene (reference sequence). The CDR3 has 13 residues. CDR3 loop: CASSPLGANVLTF. For the CDR3, the DNA is TGTGCCAGCAGTCCACTTGGGGCCAACGTCCTGACTTTC. The full variable domain, its missing parts supplied by reference TRBV7-9 and TRBJ2-6, is DTGVSQNPRHKITKRGQNVTFRCDPISEHNRLYWYRQTLGQGPEFLTYFQNEAQLEKSRLLSDRFSAERPKGSFSTLEIQRTEQGDSAMYLCASSPLGANVLTFGAGSRLTVL.

The V and J genes are TRBV4-3 and TRBJ1-1, with D perhaps matching TRBD1 (5 bases). Trimming shortened V by 4 bases and J by 4 bases, and 13 bases separated the two germline ends. The germline V gene has CDR1 LGHNA and CDR2 YSLEER. The CDR3 totals 14 residues. CDR3 protein: CASSPSRVGTEAFF. The CDR3 DNA sequence: TGCGCCAGCAGCCCCTCCAGGGTGGGCACTGAAGCTTTCTTT.

This sequence joins TRBV15 and TRBJ2-7; TRBD2 might be the D (6 bases). Germline V gene data show CDR1 as LNHNV and CDR2 as YYDKDF (reference sequence). V lost 4 bases and J lost 0, with 16 bases in between. The CDR3 spans 16 residues. Here the CDR3 DNA reads TGTGCCACCAGCAAGCTCGGGACCGGGAGCTCCTACGAGCAGTACTTC. Protein sequence: CATSKLGTGSSYEQYF.